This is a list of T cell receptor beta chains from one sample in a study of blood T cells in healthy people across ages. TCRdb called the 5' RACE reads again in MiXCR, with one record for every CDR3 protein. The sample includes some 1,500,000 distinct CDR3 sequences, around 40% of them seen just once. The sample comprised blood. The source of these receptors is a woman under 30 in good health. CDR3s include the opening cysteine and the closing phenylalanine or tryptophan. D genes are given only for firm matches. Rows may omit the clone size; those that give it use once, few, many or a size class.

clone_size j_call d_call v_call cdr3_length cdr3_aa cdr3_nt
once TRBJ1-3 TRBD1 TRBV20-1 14 CSASRTGDGNTIYF TGCAGTGCTAGTAGAACAGGGGACGGAAACACCATATATTTT
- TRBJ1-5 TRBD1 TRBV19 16 CASSIHRGRGNQPQHF TGTGCCAGTAGTATCCACAGGGGACGAGGCAATCAGCCCCAGCATTTT
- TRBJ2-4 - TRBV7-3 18 CASSLRWANRLAKNIQYF TGTGCCAGCAGCTTAAGATGGGCGAATAGGTTGGCCAAAAACATTCAGTACTTC
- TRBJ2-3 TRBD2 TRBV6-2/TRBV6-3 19 CASSYSIGGRARSTDTQYF TGTGCCAGCAGTTACTCGATAGGCGGGAGGGCCAGGAGCACAGATACGCAGTATTTT
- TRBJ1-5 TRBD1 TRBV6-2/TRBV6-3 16 CASSNAAGGGNQPQHF TGTGCCAGCAGTAACGCCGCAGGGGGTGGCAATCAGCCCCAGCATTTT
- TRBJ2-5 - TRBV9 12 CASSVGYNERYF TGTGCCAGCAGCGTCGGGTACAATGAGCGGTACTTC
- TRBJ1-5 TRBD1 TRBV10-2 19 CASSDQPGTGNLVNQPQHF TGCGCCAGCAGTGATCAACCCGGGACAGGAAATTTGGTCAATCAGCCCCAGCATTTT
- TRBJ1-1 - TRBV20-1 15 CSARLHSGRDTEAFF TGCAGTGCTAGATTACACTCGGGGAGGGACACTGAAGCTTTCTTT
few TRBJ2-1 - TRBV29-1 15 CSVELQRRDYNEQFF TGCAGCGTTGAACTTCAGCGGAGAGACTACAATGAGCAGTTCTTC
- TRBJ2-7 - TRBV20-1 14 CSAKWPAKSYEQYF TGCAGTGCCAAATGGCCAGCGAAGTCCTACGAGCAGTACTTC
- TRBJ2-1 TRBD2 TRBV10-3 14 CASGLAGGLSEQFF TGTGCCTCGGGACTAGCGGGAGGGTTGAGTGAGCAGTTCTTC
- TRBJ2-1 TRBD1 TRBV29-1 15 CSVGQNRGRYNEQFF TGCAGCGTTGGACAAAACAGGGGTCGGTACAATGAGCAGTTCTTC
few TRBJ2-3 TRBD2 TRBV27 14 CASSSSGRWDTQYF TGTGCCAGCAGTTCTAGCGGGAGGTGGGATACGCAGTATTTT
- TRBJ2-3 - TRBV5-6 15 CASSRLRDRTDTQYF TGTGCCAGCAGCCGACTGAGGGACCGCACAGATACGCAGTATTTT
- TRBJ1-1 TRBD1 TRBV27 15 CASRQRTGGDTEAFF TGTGCCAGCAGGCAGCGGACAGGGGGCGACACTGAAGCTTTCTTT
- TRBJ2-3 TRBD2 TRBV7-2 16 CASSLERLAGGHTQYF TGTGCCAGCAGCTTGGAACGACTAGCGGGAGGTCATACGCAGTATTTT
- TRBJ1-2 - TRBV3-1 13 CASSQDAVAGYTF TGTGCCAGCAGCCAAGATGCCGTGGCTGGCTACACCTTC
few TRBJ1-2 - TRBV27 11 CASNGFGGYTF TGTGCCAGCAATGGGTTCGGTGGCTACACCTTC
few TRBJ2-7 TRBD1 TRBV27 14 CASSVSGTAYEQYF TGTGCCAGCAGTGTATCTGGGACAGCCTACGAGCAGTACTTC
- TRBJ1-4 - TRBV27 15 CASSLGWATNEKLFF TGTGCCAGCAGCCTCGGATGGGCAACTAATGAAAAACTGTTTTTT
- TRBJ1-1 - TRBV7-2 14 CASSLTNRVTEAFF TGTGCCAGCAGCTTAACCAACAGGGTGACTGAAGCTTTCTTT
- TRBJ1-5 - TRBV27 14 CASSSQVSNQPQHF TGTGCCAGCAGTTCGCAGGTTAGCAATCAGCCCCAGCATTTT
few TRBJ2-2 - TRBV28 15 CASSLYREDTGELFF TGTGCCAGCAGTTTGTACAGGGAAGACACCGGGGAGCTGTTTTTT
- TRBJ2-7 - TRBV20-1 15 CSARAPTTEGYEQYF TGCAGTGCTAGGGCTCCTACAACCGAGGGCTACGAGCAGTACTTC
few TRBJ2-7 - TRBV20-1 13 CSARQQNTYEQYF TGCAGTGCTAGACAGCAAAATACCTACGAGCAGTACTTC
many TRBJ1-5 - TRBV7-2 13 CASSKDVNQPQHF TGTGCCAGCAGCAAGGACGTCAATCAGCCCCAGCATTTT
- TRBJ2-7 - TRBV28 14 CASISAGTTYEQYF TGTGCCAGCATCTCTGCAGGAACTACCTACGAGCAGTACTTC
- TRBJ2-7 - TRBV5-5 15 CASSLQRPSYNEQYF TGTGCCAGCAGCTTGCAGCGTCCGTCCTACAATGAGCAGTACTTC
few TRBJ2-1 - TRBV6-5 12 CASSFRGGEQFF TGTGCCAGCAGCTTTAGAGGGGGTGAGCAGTTCTTC
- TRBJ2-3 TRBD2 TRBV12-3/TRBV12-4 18 CASSFLGLAGGDTDTQYF TGTGCCAGCAGTTTCCTGGGACTAGCGGGGGGGGACACAGATACGCAGTATTTT
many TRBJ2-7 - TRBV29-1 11 CSVAGTYEQYF TGCAGCGTTGCAGGGACCTACGAGCAGTACTTC
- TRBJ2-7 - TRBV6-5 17 CASSYAPSGLSSYEQYF TGTGCCAGCAGTTACGCGCCGTCAGGGCTGAGCTCCTACGAGCAGTACTTC
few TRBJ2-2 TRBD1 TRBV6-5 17 CASSYAYRDRNTGELFF TGTGCCAGCAGTTACGCGTACCGGGACAGGAACACCGGGGAGCTGTTTTTT
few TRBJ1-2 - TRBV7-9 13 CASSRQSLDGYTF TGTGCCAGCAGCCGTCAGAGTTTGGATGGCTACACCTTC
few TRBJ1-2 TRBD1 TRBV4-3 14 CASSQTGTGIGYTF TGCGCCAGCAGCCAAACCGGGACAGGGATTGGCTACACCTTC
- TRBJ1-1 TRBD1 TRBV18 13 CASSPTGSRTSFF TGTGCTAGCTCACCGACAGGGTCCCGTACCTCTTTCTTT
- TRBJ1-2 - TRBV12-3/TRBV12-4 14 CASSLGRGFGGYTF TGTGCCAGCAGTTTGGGCAGGGGCTTTGGTGGCTACACCTTC
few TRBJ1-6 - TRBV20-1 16 CSARSASSSYNSPLHF TGCAGTGCTAGAAGCGCTTCCAGCTCCTATAATTCACCCCTCCACTTT
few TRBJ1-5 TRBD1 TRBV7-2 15 CASSLRQGAGQPQHF TGTGCCAGCAGCCTACGACAGGGAGCGGGTCAGCCCCAGCATTTT
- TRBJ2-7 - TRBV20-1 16 CSARDQRGIRDYEQYF TGCAGTGCTAGAGATCAACGAGGAATTCGGGACTACGAGCAGTACTTC
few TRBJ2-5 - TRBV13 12 CASSLASHEQYF TGTGCCAGCAGCTTAGCTAGCCATGAGCAGTACTTC
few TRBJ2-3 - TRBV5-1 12 CASSGKVDTQYF TGCGCCAGCAGTGGGAAGGTGGATACGCAGTATTTT
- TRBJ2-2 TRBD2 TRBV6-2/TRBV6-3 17 CASSKTSGGGNTGELFF TGTGCCAGCAGCAAAACTAGCGGGGGAGGTAACACCGGGGAGCTGTTTTTT
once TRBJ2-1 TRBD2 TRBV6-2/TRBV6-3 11 CASRDSGALFF TGTGCCAGCAGGGATAGCGGGGCCCTGTTCTTC
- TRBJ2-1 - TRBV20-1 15 CSARGAAVSYNEQFF TGCAGTGCTAGGGGTGCGGCGGTCTCCTACAATGAGCAGTTCTTC
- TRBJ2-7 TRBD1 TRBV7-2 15 CASSAGTGVNNEQYF TGTGCCAGCAGCGCCGGGACAGGGGTCAACAATGAGCAGTACTTC
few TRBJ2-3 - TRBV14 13 CASKLTGTDTQYF TGTGCCAGCAAACTTACAGGCACAGATACGCAGTATTTT
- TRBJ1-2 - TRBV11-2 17 CASSSIGGRGKHYGYTF TGTGCCAGCAGCTCCATAGGGGGGCGGGGGAAGCACTATGGCTACACCTTC
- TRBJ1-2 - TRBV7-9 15 CVSSARDTTRYGYTF TGTGTCAGCAGCGCACGGGACACTACCCGCTACGGCTACACCTTC
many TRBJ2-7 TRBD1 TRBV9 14 CASSADRTPYEQYF TGTGCCAGCAGTGCGGACAGGACACCCTACGAGCAGTACTTC
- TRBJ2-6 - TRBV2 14 CASHPGYGANVLTF TGTGCCAGCCACCCAGGGTATGGGGCCAACGTCCTGACTTTC
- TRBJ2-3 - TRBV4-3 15 CASSRILGSTDTQYF TGCGCCAGCAGCCGCATCTTGGGGAGCACAGATACGCAGTATTTT